This TCR beta chain was observed in a study of cytomegalovirus exposure and HLA in healthy donors. The protocol was immunoSEQ multiplex PCR, while the TCRdb copy is restricted to in-frame clones and leaves out a portion. The sample shows under 150,000 clones, 85% to 90% of them seen only once. V lost 1 base, J lost 7 bases, and 17 bases lay in between. CDR1 and CDR2 from the germline V gene are MGHRA and YSYEKL. This CDR3 is 16 amino acids long. Study-wide findings and caveats: First-cohort TCR clusters were later found to tend to co-occur in the 120 or so validation repertoires.

Remarks on this clone: What it binds is not known.

This receptor was obtained from a man aged 18 to 29 in good health and CMV-seropositive. Material for sequencing was PBMCs. This rearrangement joins TRBV4-1 to TRBJ2-1; maybe TRBD2 (6 bases). CDR3 sequence reads: CASSQVLIAAGNEQFF. Here the CDR3 DNA reads TGCGCCAGCAGCCAAGTTTTAATAGCTGCGGGAAATGAGCAGTTCTTC.